The rows below give T cell receptor beta chains drawn from one sample of a study of T-cell reconstitution after alpha-beta-depleted transplantation in children. TCRdb itself ran the PCR reads through MiXCR, one entry per CDR3 protein. The table has roughly 190,000 distinct CDR3 sequences, more than 14% seen once. The sample consisted of PBMCs from the stem cell graft donor, taken from the stem cell graft. The receptors shown here come from a human donor who donated a stem cell graft to a child with acute lymphoblastic leukemia. Each CDR3 is given with its conserved first and last residue. The order of the fields is J gene, D gene, clone size, V gene, CDR3 DNA, CDR3 protein. The D gene is left open where the match is weak. Clone size, where shown, is once, few, many, or a class for clones that have expanded.

j_call: TRBJ1-1; d_call: NA; clone_size: many; v_call: TRBV5-1; cdr3_nt: TGCGCCAGCAGCCCGGACGGCGCTGGGAGCACTGAAGCTTTCTTT; cdr3_aa: CASSPDGAGSTEAFF
j_call: TRBJ2-2; d_call: TRBD2; clone_size: NA; v_call: TRBV12-3/TRBV12-4; cdr3_nt: TGTGCCAGCAGGATACTAGCGGGAGACGCGCCCGGGGAGCTGTTTTTT; cdr3_aa: CASRILAGDAPGELFF
j_call: TRBJ2-2; d_call: NA; clone_size: few; v_call: TRBV4-2; cdr3_nt: TGTGCCAGCAGCCAAGATCGGGGGAACACCGGGGAGCTGTTTTTT; cdr3_aa: CASSQDRGNTGELFF
j_call: TRBJ2-1; d_call: NA; clone_size: few; v_call: TRBV5-5; cdr3_nt: TGTGCCAGCAGCTCCACCTGGGCAGCCTCCTCCTACAATGAGCAGTTCTTC; cdr3_aa: CASSSTWAASSYNEQFF
j_call: TRBJ1-2; d_call: TRBD1; clone_size: NA; v_call: TRBV28; cdr3_nt: TGTGCCAGCAGTTATCTGGGACAGGGCTACACCTTC; cdr3_aa: CASSYLGQGYTF
j_call: TRBJ2-5; d_call: TRBD1; clone_size: NA; v_call: TRBV20-1; cdr3_nt: TGCAGTTACTCCGATGACAGGGGGGTCTTTTCGGAGACCCAGTACTTC; cdr3_aa: CSYSDDRGVFSETQYF
j_call: TRBJ2-2; d_call: TRBD2; clone_size: few; v_call: TRBV5-1; cdr3_nt: TGCGCCAGCAGCTCCGGGACTAGCGGGAGCCCCGGGGAGCTGTTTTTT; cdr3_aa: CASSSGTSGSPGELFF
j_call: TRBJ1-2; d_call: TRBD1; clone_size: few; v_call: TRBV12-3/TRBV12-4; cdr3_nt: TGTGCGGACAGGGGGCATGGCTACACCTTC; cdr3_aa: CADRGHGYTF
j_call: TRBJ2-1; d_call: NA; clone_size: many; v_call: TRBV6-1; cdr3_nt: TGTGCCAGCACCCCGAGGGGCGGGTCCCTCAATGAGCAGTTCTTC; cdr3_aa: CASTPRGGSLNEQFF
j_call: TRBJ2-3; d_call: NA; clone_size: NA; v_call: TRBV5-1; cdr3_nt: TGCGCCAGCAGCTTGGATGGACAGTCTCCAGATACGCAGTATTTT; cdr3_aa: CASSLDGQSPDTQYF
j_call: TRBJ2-3; d_call: TRBD2; clone_size: NA; v_call: TRBV13; cdr3_nt: TGTGCCATGGGCCGACTAGCGGGAGGGGGAGATACGCAGTATTTT; cdr3_aa: CAMGRLAGGGDTQYF